Presented here are 5 T cell receptor beta chains from one specimen sequenced in a study of T cells in Graves' hyperthyroidism and ophthalmopathy. Authors of the study amplified TCR beta CDR3 regions from RNA transcripts. Using the HTBI primer set, a first-round RT-PCR was run on the TCR CDR3. TCRdb recomputed calls from the multiplex PCR reads with MiXCR, one row per CDR3 protein. The sample has around 580,000 distinct CDR3 sequences; 16% are singletons. The specimen sequenced was blood. The origin of the receptors is a woman between 18 and 30 years old with Graves' hyperthyroidism.

This clonotype has ten or more counts. The chain carries TRBV7-3 and TRBJ2-7; 10 nucleotides agree with TRBD2. The V segment lost 4 bases and the J segment 2 bases; nucleotides outside the gene matches: 5. Looked up from germline, CDR1 is SGHTA and CDR2 is FQGTGA. This CDR3 is 15 amino acids long. The CDR3 loop is CASSSGSGGAYEQYF. The CDR3 nucleotides read TGTGCCAGCAGCTCGGGGAGCGGGGGGGCCTACGAGCAGTACTTC.

The V gene is TRBV3-1, the J gene TRBJ2-1; D ambiguous. V was cut by 8 bases and J by 5 bases, with 10 bases left in between. The V gene's germline CDR1 is LGHDT and CDR2 YNNKEL (reference sequence). The CDR3 length is 12 residues. DNA of the CDR3: TGTGCCAGCGGTAAAACAGACAATGAGCAGTTCTTC. This sequence encodes CASGKTDNEQFF.

The chain couples TRBV4-2 to TRBJ2-3, with 7 bases lining up with TRBD1. Germline V gives CDR1 LGHNA, CDR2 YNFKEQ. V trimming: 0 bases; J trimming: 3 bases; junction bases outside the gene matches: 9. The CDR3 is 17 residues long. This CDR3 reads CASSQEVRQGRTDTQYF. DNA of the CDR3: TGTGCCAGCAGCCAAGAAGTGAGACAGGGTAGGACAGATACGCAGTATTTT.

This clonotype was seen a handful of times. The chain couples TRBV4-2 to TRBJ1-5; D unclear. CDR1 and CDR2 (germline): LGHNA, YNFKEQ. The CDR3 runs to 15 residues. V was shortened by 4 bases and J by 6 bases, with 16 bases between the two germline ends. CDR3 amino acids: CASSLETDEGQPQHF. CDR3 in DNA: TGTGCCAGCAGCCTGGAGACGGATGAGGGTCAGCCCCAGCATTTT.

The sample holds many counts of this clonotype. The genes are TRBV20-1 and TRBJ1-1; D is ambiguous. Germline V CDR1 and CDR2: DFQATT, SNEGSKA (reference sequence). The germline V and J ends were trimmed by 2 bases and 0 bases, with 10 bases remaining between them. This CDR3 is 14 amino acids long. In nucleotides, the CDR3 is TGCAGTGCTAGAAGTGCAGTTCTGAACACTGAAGCTTTCTTT. It codes for CSARSAVLNTEAFF.